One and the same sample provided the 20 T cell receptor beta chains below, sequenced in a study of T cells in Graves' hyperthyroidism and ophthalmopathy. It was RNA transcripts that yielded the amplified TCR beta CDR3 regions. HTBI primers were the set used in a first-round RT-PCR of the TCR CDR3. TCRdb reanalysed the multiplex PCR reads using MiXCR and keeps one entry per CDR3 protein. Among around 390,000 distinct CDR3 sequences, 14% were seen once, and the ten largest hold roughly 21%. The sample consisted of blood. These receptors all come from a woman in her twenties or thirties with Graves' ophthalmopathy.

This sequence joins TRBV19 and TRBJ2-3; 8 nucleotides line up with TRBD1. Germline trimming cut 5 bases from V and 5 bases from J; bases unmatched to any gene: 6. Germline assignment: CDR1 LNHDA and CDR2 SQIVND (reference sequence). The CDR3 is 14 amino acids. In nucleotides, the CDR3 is TGTGCCAGTAGTTATAACAGGGGGAAAGATACGCAGTATTTT. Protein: CASSYNRGKDTQYF.

The CDR3, as DNA: TGTGCCACGCGACCGACTAGCGGGGGGGTTGGGGAGCTGTTTTTT. As protein: CATRPTSGGVGELFF. V and J are TRBV19 and TRBJ2-2; 14 nucleotides agree with TRBD2. There are 15 residues in the CDR3. Germline V lookup: CDR1 LNHDA, CDR2 SQIVND (reference sequence). With V trimmed by 10 bases and J by 8 bases, 9 bases remained unmatched.

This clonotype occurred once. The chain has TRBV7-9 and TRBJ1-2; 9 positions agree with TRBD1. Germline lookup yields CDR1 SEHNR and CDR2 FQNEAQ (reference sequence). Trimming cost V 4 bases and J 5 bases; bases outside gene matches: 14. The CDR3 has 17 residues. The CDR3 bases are TGTGCCAGCAGCTCACCAAAAAAGGACAGGGGCCGATATGGCTACACCTTC. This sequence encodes CASSSPKKDRGRYGYTF.

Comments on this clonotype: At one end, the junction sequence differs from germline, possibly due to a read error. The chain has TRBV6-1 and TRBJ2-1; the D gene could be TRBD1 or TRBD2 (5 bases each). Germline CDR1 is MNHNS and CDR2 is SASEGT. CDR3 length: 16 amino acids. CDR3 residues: CAGSGRGTAGYNEQFF. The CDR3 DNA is TGTGCCGGCAGCGGACGGGGCACGGCGGGCTACAATGAGCAGTTCTTC.

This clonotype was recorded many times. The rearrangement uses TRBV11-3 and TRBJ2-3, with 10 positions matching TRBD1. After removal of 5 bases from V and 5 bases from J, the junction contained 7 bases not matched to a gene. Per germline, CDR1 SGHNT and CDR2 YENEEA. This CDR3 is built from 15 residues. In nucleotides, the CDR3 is TGTGCCAGCAGCCAACCGGGACAGGGGTTAGATACGCAGTATTTT. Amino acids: CASSQPGQGLDTQYF.

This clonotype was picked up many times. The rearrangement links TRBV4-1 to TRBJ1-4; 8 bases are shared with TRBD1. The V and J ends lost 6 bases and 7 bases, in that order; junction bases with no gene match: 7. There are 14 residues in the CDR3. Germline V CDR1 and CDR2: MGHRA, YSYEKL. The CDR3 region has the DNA TGCGCCAGCAGAACCGGACAGGGACCTGAAAAACTGTTTTTT. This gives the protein CASRTGQGPEKLFF.

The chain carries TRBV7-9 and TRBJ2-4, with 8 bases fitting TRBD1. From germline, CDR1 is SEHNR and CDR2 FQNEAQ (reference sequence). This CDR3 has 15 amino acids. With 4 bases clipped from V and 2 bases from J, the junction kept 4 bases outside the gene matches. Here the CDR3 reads CASSSTGESKNIQYF. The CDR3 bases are TGTGCCAGCAGCTCGACAGGGGAATCCAAAAACATTCAGTACTTC. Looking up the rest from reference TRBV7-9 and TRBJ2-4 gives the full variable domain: DTGVSQNPRHKITKRGQNVTFRCDPISEHNRLYWYRQTLGQGPEFLTYFQNEAQLEKSRLLSDRFSAERPKGSFSTLEIQRTEQGDSAMYLCASSSTGESKNIQYFGAGTRLSVL.

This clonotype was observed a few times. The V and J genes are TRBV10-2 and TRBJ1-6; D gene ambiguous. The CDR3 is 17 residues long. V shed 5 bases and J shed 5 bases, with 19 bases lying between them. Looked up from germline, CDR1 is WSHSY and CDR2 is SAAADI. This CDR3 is CASSNSIRVANNSPLHF. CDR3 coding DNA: TGCGCCAGCAGTAATTCTATTAGGGTGGCCAATAATTCACCCCTCCACTTT.

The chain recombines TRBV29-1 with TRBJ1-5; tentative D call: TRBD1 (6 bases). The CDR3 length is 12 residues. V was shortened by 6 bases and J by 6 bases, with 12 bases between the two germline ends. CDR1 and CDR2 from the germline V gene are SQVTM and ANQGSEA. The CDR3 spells CSVATGSQPQHF. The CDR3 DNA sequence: TGCAGCGTCGCAACAGGGAGTCAGCCCCAGCATTTT.

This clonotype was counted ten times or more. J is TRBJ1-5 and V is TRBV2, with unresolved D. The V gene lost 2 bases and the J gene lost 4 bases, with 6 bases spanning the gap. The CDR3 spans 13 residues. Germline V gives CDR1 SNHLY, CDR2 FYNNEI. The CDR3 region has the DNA TGTGCCAGCAGTGAACATATAAATCAGCCCCAGCATTTT. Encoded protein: CASSEHINQPQHF.

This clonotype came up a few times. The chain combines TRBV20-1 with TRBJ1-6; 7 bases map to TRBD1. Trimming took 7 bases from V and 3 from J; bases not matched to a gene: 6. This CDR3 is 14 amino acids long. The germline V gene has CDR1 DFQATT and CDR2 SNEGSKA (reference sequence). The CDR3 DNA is TGCAGTGTGGACAGGCCGTTCTATAATTCACCCCTCCACTTT. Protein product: CSVDRPFYNSPLHF.

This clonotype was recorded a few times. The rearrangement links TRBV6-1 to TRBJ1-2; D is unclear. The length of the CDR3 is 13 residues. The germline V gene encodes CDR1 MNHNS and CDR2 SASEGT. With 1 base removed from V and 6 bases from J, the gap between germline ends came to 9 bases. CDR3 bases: TGTGCCAGCAGTGAAGAACTCCGAGATGGCTACACCTTC. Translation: CASSEELRDGYTF.

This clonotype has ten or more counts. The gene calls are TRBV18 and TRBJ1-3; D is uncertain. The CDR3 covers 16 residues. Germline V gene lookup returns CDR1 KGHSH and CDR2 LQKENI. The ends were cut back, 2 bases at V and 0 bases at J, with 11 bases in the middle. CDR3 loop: CASSPSPGISGNTIYF. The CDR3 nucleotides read TGTGCCAGCTCACCATCTCCGGGGATCTCTGGAAACACCATATATTTT.

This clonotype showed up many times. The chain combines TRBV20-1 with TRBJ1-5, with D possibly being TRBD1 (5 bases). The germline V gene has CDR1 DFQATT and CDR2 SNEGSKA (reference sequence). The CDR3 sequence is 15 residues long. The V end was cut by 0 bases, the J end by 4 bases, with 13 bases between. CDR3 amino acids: CSARDPGTVNQPQHF. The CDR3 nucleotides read TGCAGTGCTAGAGATCCAGGGACTGTAAATCAGCCCCAGCATTTT.

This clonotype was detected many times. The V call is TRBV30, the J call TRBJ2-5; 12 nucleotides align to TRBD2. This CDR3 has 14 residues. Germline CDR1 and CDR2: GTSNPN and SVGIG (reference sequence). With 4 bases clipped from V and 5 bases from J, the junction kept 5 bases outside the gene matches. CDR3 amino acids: CAWTLAGGLETQYF. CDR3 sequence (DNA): TGTGCCTGGACTCTAGCGGGGGGGCTTGAGACCCAGTACTTC.

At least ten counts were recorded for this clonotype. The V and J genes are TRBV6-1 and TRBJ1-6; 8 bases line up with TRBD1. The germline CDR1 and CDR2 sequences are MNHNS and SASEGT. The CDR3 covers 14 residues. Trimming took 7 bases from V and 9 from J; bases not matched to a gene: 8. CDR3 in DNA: TGTGCCAGCAACTCACAGGGGGTACGTTCACCCCTCCACTTT. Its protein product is CASNSQGVRSPLHF.

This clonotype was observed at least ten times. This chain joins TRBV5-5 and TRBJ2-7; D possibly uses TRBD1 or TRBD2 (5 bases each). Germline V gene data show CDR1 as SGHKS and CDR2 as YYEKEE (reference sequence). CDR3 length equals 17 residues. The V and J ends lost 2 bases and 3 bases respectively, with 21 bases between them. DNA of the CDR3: TGTGCCAGCAGCTTAGGGCTCAGTCCGGGACGGAGCTACGAGCAGTACTTC. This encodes CASSLGLSPGRSYEQYF.

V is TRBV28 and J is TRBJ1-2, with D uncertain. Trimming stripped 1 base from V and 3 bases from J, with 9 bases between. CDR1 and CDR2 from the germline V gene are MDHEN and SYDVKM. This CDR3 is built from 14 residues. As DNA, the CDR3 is TGTGCCAGCAGTTTATCTGTGGGAGACTATGGCTACACCTTC. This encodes CASSLSVGDYGYTF.

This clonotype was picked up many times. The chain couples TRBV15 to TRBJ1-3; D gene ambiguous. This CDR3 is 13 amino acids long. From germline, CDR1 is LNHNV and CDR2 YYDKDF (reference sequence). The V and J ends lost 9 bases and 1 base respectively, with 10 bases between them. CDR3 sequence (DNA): TGTGCCACTAAACAAGGATCTGGAAACACCATATATTTT. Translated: CATKQGSGNTIYF.

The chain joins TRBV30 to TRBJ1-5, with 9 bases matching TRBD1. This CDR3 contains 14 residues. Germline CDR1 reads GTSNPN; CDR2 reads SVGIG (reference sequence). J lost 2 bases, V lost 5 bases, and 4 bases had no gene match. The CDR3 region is CAWGRTGGNQPQHF. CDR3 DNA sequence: TGTGCCTGGGGAAGGACAGGGGGCAATCAGCCCCAGCATTTT.